This TCR beta chain was recorded in a study of shared clonotypes between healthy human individuals. Study-level results: Relative to clonotypes present in all four donors, those not shared had lower generation probabilities. A few donors held about 5% of naive CD4 clonotypes in common. The authors expected sequencing depth to affect clonotype sharing among donors.

Comments on this clone: Its antigen is as yet unknown.

It was roughly 190 ng DNA, tens of thousands of T cell genomes, that sorted-subset replicate PCRs used. Assay: immunoSEQ multiplex PCR; the TCRdb copy retains only in-frame clones and omits some. Of about 380,000 clones listed, 90% to 97% are singletons. With V trimmed by 6 bases and J by 10 bases, 6 bases remained unmatched. Germline loops: CDR1 MNHNS, CDR2 SASEGT. The CDR3 runs 12 residues. Sequences were obtained from memory CD8+ T cells sorted from blood. Subset indicated: CD45RO+ cells pooled with CCR7-negative TemRA cells. The rearrangement uses TRBV6-1 and TRBJ2-1, with 7 bases matching TRBD2. This TCR came from a man aged 30-40 years in good health. Here the CDR3 reads CASRASGTEQFF. CDR3 sequence (DNA): TGTGCCAGCAGAGCCAGCGGGACCGAGCAGTTCTTC.